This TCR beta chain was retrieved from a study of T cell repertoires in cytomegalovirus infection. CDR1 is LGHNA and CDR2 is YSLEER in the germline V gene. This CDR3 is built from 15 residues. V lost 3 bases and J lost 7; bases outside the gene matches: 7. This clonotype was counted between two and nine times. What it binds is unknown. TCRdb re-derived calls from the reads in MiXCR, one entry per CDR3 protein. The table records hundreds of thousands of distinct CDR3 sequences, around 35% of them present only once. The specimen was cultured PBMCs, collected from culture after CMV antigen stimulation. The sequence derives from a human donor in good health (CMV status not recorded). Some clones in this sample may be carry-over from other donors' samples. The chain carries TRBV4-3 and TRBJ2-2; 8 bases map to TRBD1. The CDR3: CASSHLTDRDGELFF. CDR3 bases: TGCGCCAGCAGCCACCTAACGGACAGGGACGGGGAGCTGTTTTTT.